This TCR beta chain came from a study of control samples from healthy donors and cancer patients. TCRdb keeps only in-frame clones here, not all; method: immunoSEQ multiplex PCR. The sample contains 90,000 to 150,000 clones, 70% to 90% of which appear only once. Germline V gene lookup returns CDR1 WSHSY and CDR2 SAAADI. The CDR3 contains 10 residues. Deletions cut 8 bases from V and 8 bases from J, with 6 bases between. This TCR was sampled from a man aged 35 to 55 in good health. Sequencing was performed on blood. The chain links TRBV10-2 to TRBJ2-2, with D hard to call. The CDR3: CASYAGELFF. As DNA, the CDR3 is TGCGCCAGCTACGCTGGGGAGCTGTTTTTT.